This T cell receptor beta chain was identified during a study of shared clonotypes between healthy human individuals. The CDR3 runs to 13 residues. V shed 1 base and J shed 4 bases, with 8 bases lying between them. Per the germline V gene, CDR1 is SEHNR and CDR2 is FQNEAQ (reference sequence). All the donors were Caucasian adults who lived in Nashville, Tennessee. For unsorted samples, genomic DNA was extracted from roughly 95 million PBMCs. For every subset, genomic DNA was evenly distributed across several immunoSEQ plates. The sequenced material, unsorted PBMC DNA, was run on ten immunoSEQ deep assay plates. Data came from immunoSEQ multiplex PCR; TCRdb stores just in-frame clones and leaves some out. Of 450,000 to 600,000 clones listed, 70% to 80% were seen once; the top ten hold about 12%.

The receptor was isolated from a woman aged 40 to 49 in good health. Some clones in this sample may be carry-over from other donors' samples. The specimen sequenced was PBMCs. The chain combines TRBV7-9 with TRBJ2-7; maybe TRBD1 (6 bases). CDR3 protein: CASSLGQVYEQYF. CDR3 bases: TGTGCCAGCAGCTTAGGACAGGTTTACGAGCAGTACTTC.